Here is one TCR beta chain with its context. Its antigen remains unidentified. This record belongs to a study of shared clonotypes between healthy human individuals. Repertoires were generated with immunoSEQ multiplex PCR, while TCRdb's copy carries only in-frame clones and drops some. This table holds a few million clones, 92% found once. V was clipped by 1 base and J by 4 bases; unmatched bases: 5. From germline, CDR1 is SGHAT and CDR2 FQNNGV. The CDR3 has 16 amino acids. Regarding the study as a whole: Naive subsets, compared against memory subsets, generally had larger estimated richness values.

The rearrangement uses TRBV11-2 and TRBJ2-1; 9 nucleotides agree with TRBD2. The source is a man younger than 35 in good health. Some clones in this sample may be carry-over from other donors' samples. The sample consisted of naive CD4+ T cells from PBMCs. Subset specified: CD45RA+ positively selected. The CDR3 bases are TGTGCCAGCAGCTTAGTTCGTCTAGCGGGGTACAATGAGCAGTTCTTC. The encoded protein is CASSLVRLAGYNEQFF.